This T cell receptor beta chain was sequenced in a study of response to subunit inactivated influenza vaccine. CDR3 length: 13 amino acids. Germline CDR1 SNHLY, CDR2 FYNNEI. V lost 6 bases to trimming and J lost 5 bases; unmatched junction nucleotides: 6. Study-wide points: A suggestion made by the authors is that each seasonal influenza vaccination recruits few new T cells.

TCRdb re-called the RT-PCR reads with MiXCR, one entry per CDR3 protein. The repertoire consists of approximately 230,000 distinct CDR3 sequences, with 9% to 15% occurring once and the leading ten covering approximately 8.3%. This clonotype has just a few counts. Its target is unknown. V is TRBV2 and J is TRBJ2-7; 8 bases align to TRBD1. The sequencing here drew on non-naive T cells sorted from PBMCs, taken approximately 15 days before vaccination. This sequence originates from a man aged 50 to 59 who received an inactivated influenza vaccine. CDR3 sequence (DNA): TGTGCCAGCAGAGCTAGGACAGGGAACGAGCAGTACTTC. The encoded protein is CASRARTGNEQYF.